What follows are 10 T cell receptor beta chains derived from one specimen sequenced in a study of blood T cell repertoires in COVID-19. The data were produced by immunoSEQ multiplex PCR, yet TCRdb's version contains in-frame clones alone and is incomplete. The data hold about 64,000 clones, with approximately 83% observed a single time. Sequenced: peripheral blood. All receptors come from a man in his forties with acute or convalescent COVID-19.

The chain is built from TRBV7-9 and TRBJ1-2; D uncertain. Germline V gene data show CDR1 as SEHNR and CDR2 as FQNEAQ (reference sequence). This CDR3 is built from 13 residues. V lost 11 bases, J lost 5 bases, and 18 bases lay in between. The CDR3 nucleotides read TGTGCCTCCTGGGAGGTGGCAGATTATGGCTACACCTTC. Translation gives CASWEVADYGYTF.

The rearrangement links TRBV7-8 to TRBJ2-1; 9 nucleotides line up with TRBD2. Unmatched junction bases numbered 2, after V lost 0 bases and J lost 2 bases. The CDR3 contains 16 residues. Germline V gene lookup returns CDR1 SGHVS and CDR2 FQNEAQ. CDR3 sequence: CASSLARGGPYNEQFF. The DNA for the CDR3 is TGTGCCAGCAGCTTAGCGCGGGGGGGCCCCTACAATGAGCAGTTCTTC.

On this clone: Other DNA sequences in this specimen translate into the identical CDR3. The V and J genes are TRBV2 and TRBJ1-1; 8 nucleotides match TRBD1. From germline, CDR1 is SNHLY and CDR2 FYNNEI. The V gene end was trimmed by 5 bases and the J gene end by 1 base; junction bases not matched to a gene: 3. CDR3 length: 14 amino acids. This CDR3 is CASSRDRGNTEAFF. CDR3 nucleotide sequence: TGTGCCAGCAGTCGAGACAGGGGGAACACTGAAGCTTTCTTT.

The rearrangement links TRBV2 to TRBJ1-1; D is ambiguous. This CDR3 comprises 14 residues. Germline V gene data show CDR1 as SNHLY and CDR2 as FYNNEI. V shed 6 bases and J shed 2 bases, with 13 bases lying between them. CDR3 bases: TGTGCCAGCAGACAAAGGGAGGGAAACACTGAAGCTTTCTTT. The encoded protein is CASRQREGNTEAFF.

This chain joins TRBV6-5 and TRBJ1-5, with 9 nucleotides matching TRBD1. The CDR3 totals 15 residues. The germline gives CDR1 MNHEY, CDR2 SVGAGI. Germline trimming cut 6 bases from V and 7 bases from J; bases unmatched to any gene: 10. The DNA of the CDR3 is TGTGCCAGCAGGGAGGGACAGGGTTTCGCACAGCCCCAGCATTTT. Translation: CASREGQGFAQPQHF.

In nucleotides, the CDR3 is TGTGCCACGACCCGGTCGGGAGCTGAAGCTTTCTTT. This gives the protein CATTRSGAEAFF. The chain employs TRBV28 and TRBJ1-1; the D is unclear. Germline CDR1 MDHEN, CDR2 SYDVKM. This CDR3 region has 12 residues. Trimming removed 10 bases from V and 6 bases from J, with 15 bases in between.

The chain employs TRBV13 and TRBJ1-1, with D perhaps TRBD1 (5 bases). The germline V gene has CDR1 PRHDT and CDR2 FYEKMQ (reference sequence). This CDR3 comprises 13 residues. With 5 bases removed from V and 4 bases from J, the gap between germline ends came to 11 bases. The CDR3 reads CASSPQGRTEAFF. The CDR3 DNA is TGTGCCAGCAGCCCTCAGGGTCGCACTGAAGCTTTCTTT.

This sequence joins TRBV27 and TRBJ2-2; D gene unclear. V lost 6 bases and J 4 bases, leaving 12 bases between the germline ends. CDR1 and CDR2 from the germline V gene are MNHEY and SMNVEV (reference sequence). This CDR3 comprises 14 residues. The CDR3 reads CASRSRHPTGELFF. In DNA, the CDR3 is TGTGCCAGCAGGAGTCGACACCCCACCGGGGAGCTGTTTTTT.

A single count supports this clone. V is TRBV9 and J is TRBJ2-3; 9 bases line up with TRBD2. The CDR3 has 15 residues. V trimming: 6 bases; J trimming: 0 bases; junction bases outside the gene matches: 5. Looked up from germline, CDR1 is SGDLS and CDR2 is YYNGEE. CDR3 sequence: CASNPSGASTDTQYF. CDR3 in DNA: TGTGCCAGCAACCCTAGCGGGGCTAGCACAGATACGCAGTATTTT.

V is TRBV5-1 and J is TRBJ2-5, with 9 nucleotides matching TRBD1. V gave up 0 bases and J gave up 4 bases; unmatched junction bases: 4. The CDR3 is 15 residues long. The germline CDR1 and CDR2 sequences are SGHRS and YFSETQ. CDR3 sequence reads: CASSLEGQGRETQYF. The CDR3 nucleotides read TGCGCCAGCAGCTTGGAGGGACAGGGAAGAGAGACCCAGTACTTC.